A selection of T cell receptor beta chains follows, all from one sample in a study of Ad26.COV2.S vaccination and SARS-CoV-2 variants. The assay was immunoSEQ multiplex PCR, and TCRdb's table has in-frame clones only and misses some. The sample includes roughly 400,000 clones, approximately 90% of them seen just once. The sample in question was peripheral blood, obtained in a trial of Ad26.COV2.S vaccine versus placebo. The source of these receptors is a person aged 18-65 years who received the Ad26.COV2.S COVID-19 vaccine or a placebo. CDR3s include the opening cysteine and the closing phenylalanine or tryptophan. Fields, in order: clone size, V gene, J gene, D gene, CDR3 DNA, CDR3 protein. A D gene is named only where the DNA matches it firmly. Clone size is given for some rows only: seen once, a few or many times, or a class if the clone is expanded.

NA	TRBV10-2	TRBJ2-2	TRBD1	TGCGCCAGCAGTATGACAGGGCTCGTGGACACCGGGGAGCTGTTTTTT	CASSMTGLVDTGELFF
NA	TRBV28	TRBJ2-3	TRBD2	TGTGCCAGCAGTTTGGCAGCGGGGCTAAACACAGATACGCAGTATTTT	CASSLAAGLNTDTQYF
NA	TRBV4-3	TRBJ1-4	NA	TGCGCCAGCAGCCGGAACCGGGAAAAACTGTTTTTT	CASSRNREKLFF
NA	TRBV19	TRBJ1-2	NA	TGTGCCAGTAGTCCCTCGACATACAACTATGGCTACACCTTC	CASSPSTYNYGYTF
NA	TRBV4-3	TRBJ1-6	NA	TGCGCCAGCAGCCAAGCCTTAACTGAAATGTCGAGTTCACCCCTCCACTTT	CASSQALTEMSSSPLHF
NA	TRBV7-6	TRBJ2-2	NA	TGTGCCAGCAGCGGCCCGGACGCTCTGGACACCGGGGAGCTGTTTTTT	CASSGPDALDTGELFF
few	TRBV6-1	TRBJ2-2	NA	TGTGCCAGCAGCCGACCTGGGGAGCTGTTTTTT	CASSRPGELFF
NA	TRBV9	TRBJ2-7	NA	TGTGCCAGCAGCCCACAAGGGCAGCCGGGCCTGCACGAGCAGTACTTC	CASSPQGQPGLHEQYF
NA	TRBV30	TRBJ1-3	NA	TGTGCCTGGAGTAAGGGGGTCTCTGGAAACACCATATATTTT	CAWSKGVSGNTIYF
once	TRBV5-1	TRBJ2-5	TRBD2	TGCGCCAGCAGCTTGGGATTCGGCGGGGGGACCCAAGAGACCCAGTACTTC	CASSLGFGGGTQETQYF
NA	TRBV5-3	TRBJ1-1	TRBD1	TGTGCCAGAAGCCGATCGTTTTGGGACAGGACCTCAGGCACTGAAGCTTTCTTT	CARSRSFWDRTSGTEAFF
NA	TRBV4-1	TRBJ2-7	NA	TGCGCCAGCAGCCTGGGCCCAGGGGAAGGCTCCTACGAGCAGTACTTC	CASSLGPGEGSYEQYF
few	TRBV27	TRBJ2-5	TRBD1	TGTGCCAGCAGTTTAGAGGCGGACAGGGGGCTTAATTCAGAGACCCAGTACTTC	CASSLEADRGLNSETQYF
NA	TRBV12-5	TRBJ2-5	TRBD1	TGTGCTAGTGGTACCGGGACAGCCATTCGGGGATTAGAGACCCAGTACTTC	CASGTGTAIRGLETQYF
NA	TRBV30	TRBJ1-1	NA	TGTGCCTGGAGTCCGGGGGTTACTGAAGCTTTCTTT	CAWSPGVTEAFF
NA	TRBV19	TRBJ1-2	NA	TGTGCCAGTAGTATAGAAACCTGGGACTATGGCTACACCTTC	CASSIETWDYGYTF